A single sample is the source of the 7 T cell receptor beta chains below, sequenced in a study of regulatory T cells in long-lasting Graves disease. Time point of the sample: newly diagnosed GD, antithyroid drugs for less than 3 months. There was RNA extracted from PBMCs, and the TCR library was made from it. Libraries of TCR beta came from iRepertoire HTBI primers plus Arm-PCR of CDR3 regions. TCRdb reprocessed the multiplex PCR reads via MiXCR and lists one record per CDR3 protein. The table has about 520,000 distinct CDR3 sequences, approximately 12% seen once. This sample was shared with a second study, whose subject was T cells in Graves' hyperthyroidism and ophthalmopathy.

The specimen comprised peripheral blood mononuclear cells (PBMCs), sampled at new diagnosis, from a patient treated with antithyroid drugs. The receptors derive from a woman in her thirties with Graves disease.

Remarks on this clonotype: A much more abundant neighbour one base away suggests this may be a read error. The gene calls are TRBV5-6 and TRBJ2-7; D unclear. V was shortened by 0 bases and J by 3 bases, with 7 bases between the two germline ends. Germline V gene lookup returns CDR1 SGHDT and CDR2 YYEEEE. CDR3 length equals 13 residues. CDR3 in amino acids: CASSLGEDYEQYF. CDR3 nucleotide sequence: TGTGCCAGCAGCTTGGGAGAGGACTACGAGCAGTACTTC. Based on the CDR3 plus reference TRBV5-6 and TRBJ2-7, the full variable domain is DAGVTQSPTHLIKTRGQQVTLRCSPKSGHDTVSWYQQALGQGPQFIFQYYEEEERQRGNFPDRFSGHQFPNYSSELNVNALLLGDSALYLCASSLGEDYEQYFGPGTRLTVT.

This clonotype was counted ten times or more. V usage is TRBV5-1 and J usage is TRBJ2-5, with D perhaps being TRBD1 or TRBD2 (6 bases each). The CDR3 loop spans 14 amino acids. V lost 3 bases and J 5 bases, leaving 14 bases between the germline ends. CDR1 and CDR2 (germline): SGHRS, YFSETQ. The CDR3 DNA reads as TGCGCCAGCAGCTGGAGGGACACAGTTGAGACCCAGTACTTC. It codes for CASSWRDTVETQYF. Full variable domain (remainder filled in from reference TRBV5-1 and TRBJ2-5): KAGVTQTPRYLIKTRGQQVTLSCSPISGHRSVSWYQQTPGQGLQFLFEYFSETQRNKGNFPGRFSGRQFSNSRSEMNVSTLELGDSALYLCASSWRDTVETQYFGPGTRLLVL.

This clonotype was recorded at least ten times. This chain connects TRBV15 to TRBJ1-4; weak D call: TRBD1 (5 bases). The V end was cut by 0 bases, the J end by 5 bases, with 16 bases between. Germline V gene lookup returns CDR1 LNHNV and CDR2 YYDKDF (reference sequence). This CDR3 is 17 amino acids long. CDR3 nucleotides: TGTGCCACCAGCAGAGAACTACGGGACCTCGGGAATGAAAAACTGTTTTTT. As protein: CATSRELRDLGNEKLFF.

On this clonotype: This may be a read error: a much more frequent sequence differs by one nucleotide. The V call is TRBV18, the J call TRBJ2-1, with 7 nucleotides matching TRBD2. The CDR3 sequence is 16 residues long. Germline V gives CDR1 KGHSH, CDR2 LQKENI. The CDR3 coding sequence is TGTGCCAGCTCACCATGGGAGGGTTCGCGCGACAATGAGCAGTCCTTC. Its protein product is CASSPWEGSRDNEQSF.

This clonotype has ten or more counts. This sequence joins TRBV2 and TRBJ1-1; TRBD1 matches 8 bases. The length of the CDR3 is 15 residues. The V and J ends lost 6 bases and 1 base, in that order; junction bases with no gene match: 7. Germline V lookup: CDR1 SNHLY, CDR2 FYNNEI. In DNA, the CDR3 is TGTGCCAGCAGGTTACCGGGACAGGCGAACACTGAAGCTTTCTTT. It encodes CASRLPGQANTEAFF.

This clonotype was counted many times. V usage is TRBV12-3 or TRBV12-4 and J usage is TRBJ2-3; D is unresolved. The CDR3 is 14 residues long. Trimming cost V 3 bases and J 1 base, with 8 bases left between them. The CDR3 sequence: CASSFRLGTDTQYF. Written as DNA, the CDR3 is TGTGCCAGCAGTTTTCGACTCGGCACAGATACGCAGTATTTT.

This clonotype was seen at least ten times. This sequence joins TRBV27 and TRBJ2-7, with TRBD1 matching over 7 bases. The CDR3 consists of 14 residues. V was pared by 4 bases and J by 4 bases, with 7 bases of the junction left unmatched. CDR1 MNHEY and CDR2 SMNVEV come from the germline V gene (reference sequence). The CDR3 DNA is TGTGCCAGCAGTTCTCCGGGACAGCCTTACGAGCAGTACTTC. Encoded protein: CASSSPGQPYEQYF.